The 25 T cell receptor beta chains below were found in one sample sequenced in a study of identical twins (dated by TCRdb to about 2016). The library was made by 5' RACE. The reads were generated on an Illumina HiSeq 2000. The public sequencing data were trimmed at Q25 with fastp and processed into clonotypes with MiXCR by TCRdb, which kept only in-frame beta chains. For every CDR3 protein sequence, its rows merge into one entry that carries the most common genes and DNA. The sample table contains roughly 1,500,000 distinct CDR3 sequences; only one count was recorded for around 29% of them. The ten biggest clones cover about 0.3% of the sample. Material for sequencing was cord blood. Every receptor here comes from a newborn girl in good health.

This sequence joins TRBV12-3 or TRBV12-4 and TRBJ1-5; D uncertain. V lost 2 bases, J lost 1 base, and 15 bases lay in between. The CDR3 extends over 17 amino acids. The CDR3 DNA is TGTGCCAGCAGTTTACCCCCAAACTCTCGCAGCAATCAGCCCCAGCATTTT. It specifies CASSLPPNSRSNQPQHF.

In its sample, this clonotype was seen a few times. The rearrangement joins TRBV5-6 to TRBJ1-2; D might be TRBD1 (5 bases). Trimming shortened V by 0 bases and J by 7 bases, and 10 bases separated the two germline ends. The CDR3 runs to 13 residues. CDR1 is SGHDT and CDR2 is YYEEEE in the germline V gene. The DNA of the CDR3 is TGTGCCAGCAGCTTGGATTTCCAGGGTGGCTACACCTTC. Translated: CASSLDFQGGYTF.

This rearrangement joins TRBV27 to TRBJ1-5; 10 bases align to TRBD1. Germline CDR1 MNHEY, CDR2 SMNVEV (reference sequence). The CDR3 extends over 14 amino acids. V trimming: 8 bases; J trimming: 7 bases; junction bases outside the gene matches: 8. CDR3 coding DNA: TGTGCCAGCTCCGGGACAGGGGCCTTACAGCCCCAGCATTTT. Its translation: CASSGTGALQPQHF.

This clonotype was observed at least ten times. V usage is TRBV25-1 and J usage is TRBJ1-2, with 10 bases lining up with TRBD1. There are 14 residues in the CDR3. Germline V gives CDR1 MGHDK, CDR2 SYGVNS. J lost 6 bases, V lost 4 bases, and 5 bases had no gene match. This CDR3 reads CASSGRDRGHGYTF. The CDR3 DNA sequence: TGTGCCAGCAGTGGAAGAGACAGGGGGCATGGCTACACCTTC.

This sequence joins TRBV6-1 and TRBJ1-3; no reliable D call. V was shortened by 2 bases and J by 3 bases, with 11 bases between the two germline ends. The CDR3 has 15 amino acids. Looked up from germline, CDR1 is MNHNS and CDR2 is SASEGT. The CDR3: CASSERRAVGNTIYF. CDR3 DNA: TGTGCCAGCAGTGAAAGGAGGGCCGTTGGAAACACCATATATTTT.

This clonotype appeared a few times. J is TRBJ2-7 and V is TRBV3-1, with TRBD1 identical over 10 bases. This CDR3 has 15 amino acids. The V segment lost 4 bases and the J segment 5 bases; nucleotides outside the gene matches: 8. CDR1 is LGHDT, CDR2 YNNKEL, per germline (reference sequence). DNA of the CDR3: TGTGCCAGCAGCCTCCGGGACAGGGGATCCGACGAGCAGTACTTC. Amino acid sequence: CASSLRDRGSDEQYF.

This clonotype was seen only a few times. V is TRBV5-6 and J is TRBJ1-5; the D is unclear. V was clipped by 3 bases and J by 0 bases, with 13 bases between them. Germline CDR1 and CDR2: SGHDT and YYEEEE. The CDR3 is 16 residues long. For the CDR3, the DNA is TGTGCCAGCAGCTCAAACAGAGTATCTAGCAATCAGCCCCAGCATTTT. Translated: CASSSNRVSSNQPQHF.

This chain uses TRBV12-3 or TRBV12-4 with TRBJ2-3; D not resolved. The CDR3 is 14 residues long. V lost 6 bases, J lost 4 bases, and 14 bases lay in between. CDR3 bases: TGTGCCAGCAGATCAAGCGTGAGCGCAGATACGCAGTATTTT. This gives the protein CASRSSVSADTQYF.

This clonotype came up a few times. The chain employs TRBV10-2 and TRBJ2-7; no clear D. CDR3 length equals 13 residues. V lost 6 bases, J lost 3 bases, and 12 bases lay in between. Per the germline V gene, CDR1 is WSHSY and CDR2 is SAAADI. The CDR3 bases are TGCGCCAGCAGGTGGAAAGACCGCTACGAGCAGTACTTC. It yields the protein CASRWKDRYEQYF.

This rearrangement joins TRBV10-3 to TRBJ1-1; 9 bases align to TRBD1. V was clipped by 0 bases and J by 1 base; unmatched bases: 9. Germline assignment: CDR1 ENHRY and CDR2 SYGVKD. The CDR3 spans 18 residues. CDR3 region: CAISESGQGSVGNTEAFF. The CDR3, as DNA: TGTGCCATCAGTGAGTCGGGACAGGGTTCTGTCGGGAACACTGAAGCTTTCTTT.

The genes are TRBV20-1 and TRBJ2-1; 9 bases agree with TRBD2. TRBJ2-7 matches the DNA end more closely, so the J call is doubtful. The germline V gene encodes CDR1 DFQATT and CDR2 SNEGSKA (reference sequence). This CDR3 region has 17 residues. This CDR3 is CSAREAGGLSSYNEQYF. The DNA of the CDR3 is TGCAGTGCTAGAGAAGCGGGGGGCCTCAGCTCCTACAATGAGCAGTACTTC.

This sequence joins TRBV29-1 and TRBJ2-1; perhaps TRBD1 as D (6 bases). Germline-derived CDR1 and CDR2 are SQVTM and ANQGSEA. This CDR3 has 16 residues. V lost 4 bases and J lost 0, with 16 bases in between. CDR3 in DNA: TGCAGCGTTGTCAATAGGACAGCTCGCTCCTACAATGAGCAGTTCTTC. It is translated as CSVVNRTARSYNEQFF.

This clonotype was counted ten times or more. The chain is built from TRBV28 and TRBJ2-7; 9 bases match TRBD1. This CDR3 is built from 16 residues. J was trimmed by 1 base and V by 3 bases; bases with no gene match: 7. Germline V gene data show CDR1 as MDHEN and CDR2 as SYDVKM. The CDR3 DNA reads TGTGCCAGCAGTTTTTCCACAGGGGGCCTTTCCTACGAGCAGTACTTC. Amino acids: CASSFSTGGLSYEQYF.

The chain uses TRBV29-1 and TRBJ2-4, with TRBD1 matching 9 bases. The closer fit of TRBJ2-7 to the DNA end suggests the J call may be wrong. CDR1 and CDR2 from the germline V gene are SQVTM and ANQGSEA. The CDR3 runs to 14 residues. CDR3 bases: TGCAGCGTTGTGCCGGGACAGGGAGCTCGCGAGCAGTACTTC. Encoded protein: CSVVPGQGAREQYF.

This chain joins TRBV13 and TRBJ2-7, with 8 bases matching TRBD2. The CDR3 covers 15 residues. Trimming removed 5 bases from V and 7 bases from J; junction bases left unmatched: 13. Germline V CDR1 and CDR2: PRHDT, FYEKMQ (reference sequence). The CDR3 DNA follows: TGTGCCAGCAGCCGACCAGCGGGAGTCTACAATGAGCAGTACTTC. It yields the protein CASSRPAGVYNEQYF.

This clonotype was counted a few times. The rearrangement joins TRBV7-9 to TRBJ1-1; no clear D. This CDR3 has 16 amino acids. Germline lookup yields CDR1 SEHNR and CDR2 FQNEAQ (reference sequence). With 5 bases removed from V and 7 bases from J, the gap between germline ends came to 23 bases. CDR3: CASSPGMIKEVVEAFF. The CDR3 nucleotides are TGTGCCAGCAGCCCCGGCATGATCAAGGAGGTCGTTGAAGCTTTCTTT.

The J gene is TRBJ1-5, the V gene TRBV5-5, with 9 bases lining up with TRBD1. Germline V gene data show CDR1 as SGHKS and CDR2 as YYEKEE (reference sequence). The CDR3 totals 14 residues. With V trimmed by 3 bases and J by 3 bases, 1 base remained unmatched. The DNA of the CDR3 is TGTGCCAGCAGCTGGGACAGGGACAATCAGCCCCAGCATTTT. This sequence encodes CASSWDRDNQPQHF.

The V gene is TRBV11-2, the J gene TRBJ2-2, with D perhaps TRBD2 (6 bases). Trimming stripped 1 base from V and 1 base from J, with 10 bases between. The CDR3 extends over 16 amino acids. CDR1 is SGHAT, CDR2 FQNNGV, per germline. The CDR3 region is CASSLGGGWNTGELFF. The CDR3 DNA follows: TGTGCCAGCAGCTTAGGTGGAGGGTGGAACACCGGGGAGCTGTTTTTT.

This clonotype was found a few times. The chain joins TRBV7-2 to TRBJ2-4; 10 nucleotides align to TRBD2. The J call is in doubt because the DNA end fits TRBJ2-7 better. Germline CDR1 reads SGHTA; CDR2 reads FQGNSA. The CDR3 spans 15 residues. CDR3 DNA: TGTGCCAGCAGCTTAGCGTCTAGCGGGGGTTACGAGCAGTACTTC. This translates into CASSLASSGGYEQYF.

As concerns this clonotype: A read error may be the cause here, since a much bigger clone is one base away. The conserved phenylalanine or tryptophan is not found at the CDR3 terminus, so this likely reflects a read error. V is TRBV6-2 or TRBV6-3 and J is TRBJ2-1; D call uncertain. The germline CDR1 and CDR2 sequences are MNHEY and SVGEGT. CDR3 length: 12 amino acids. With 6 bases removed from V and 8 bases from J, the gap between germline ends came to 11 bases. The CDR3 sequence is CASSHNPHEQFL. In nucleotides, the CDR3 is TGTGCCAGCAGCCATAACCCCCATGAGCAGTTCTTA.

The chain uses TRBV20-1 and TRBJ2-7; D is ambiguous. V lost 5 bases and J lost 6, with 11 bases in between. Per germline, CDR1 DFQATT and CDR2 SNEGSKA (reference sequence). The CDR3 is 11 amino acids. DNA for the CDR3: TGCAGTGCTGCTCGGCCTCCCGAGCAGTACTTC. Its protein is CSAARPPEQYF.

The genes are TRBV7-2 and TRBJ2-3, with D perhaps matching TRBD2 (5 bases). Germline-derived CDR1 and CDR2 are SGHTA and FQGNSA. This CDR3 has 14 residues. Trimming cost V 2 bases and J 6 bases, with 12 bases left between them. This CDR3 reads CASSLISVRDTQYF. CDR3 in DNA: TGTGCCAGCAGCTTAATTAGCGTCCGGGATACGCAGTATTTT.

The chain combines TRBV12-3 or TRBV12-4 with TRBJ1-6; 7 bases match TRBD1. V was pared by 5 bases and J by 8 bases, with 3 bases of the junction left unmatched. This CDR3 has 13 amino acids. CDR3 protein: CASSGTAYSPLHF. The CDR3, as DNA: TGTGCCAGCAGTGGGACAGCCTATTCACCCCTCCACTTT.

The gene calls are TRBV2 and TRBJ2-1; possibly TRBD2 for D (7 bases). Gene TRBJ2-7 matches the end of the DNA better, so the J call may be wrong. The CDR3 runs 14 residues. Germline CDR1 is SNHLY and CDR2 is FYNNEI. In nucleotides, the CDR3 is TGTGCCAGCTGGGCGGGGGCCTCCTACAATGAGCAGTACTTC. This sequence encodes CASWAGASYNEQYF.

For the CDR3, the DNA is TGTGCCAGCTCACCTTACAGCTATGGCTACACCTTC. The encoded protein is CASSPYSYGYTF. J is TRBJ1-2 and V is TRBV18; D unresolved. The CDR3 spans 12 residues. The germline gives CDR1 KGHSH, CDR2 LQKENI. V lost 3 bases to trimming and J lost 4 bases, with 6 bases between them.